The present T cell receptor (beta chain) was sequenced within a study of blood T cell repertoires in COVID-19. Study summary: The United States, Italy and Spain provided the acute and convalescent COVID-19 samples. PBMCs, B-cell-depleted T cells, or T cells were the source of the cDNA or gDNA that made up the material.

Trimming took 0 bases from V and 3 from J, leaving 6 bases between them. Germline V CDR1 and CDR2: SGHNT, YYREEE (reference sequence). The CDR3 contains 13 residues. In the original processing: Reference gene primer amplification in the assay estimated nucleated cell counts. Clones were read by immunoSEQ multiplex PCR, and TCRdb kept only the in-frame ones, dropping some. V and J calls and clone size are copied from that table; D and trimming were computed from the DNA. The sample carries 120,000 to 150,000 clones, around 83% recorded once. The material sequenced was peripheral blood. The chain uses TRBV5-4 and TRBJ1-1; D is uncertain. This receptor was obtained from a man under 40 with COVID-19, enrolled during active disease. Here the CDR3 reads CASSLDPYTEAFF. The CDR3 DNA reads as TGTGCCAGCAGCTTGGATCCGTACACTGAAGCTTTCTTT.